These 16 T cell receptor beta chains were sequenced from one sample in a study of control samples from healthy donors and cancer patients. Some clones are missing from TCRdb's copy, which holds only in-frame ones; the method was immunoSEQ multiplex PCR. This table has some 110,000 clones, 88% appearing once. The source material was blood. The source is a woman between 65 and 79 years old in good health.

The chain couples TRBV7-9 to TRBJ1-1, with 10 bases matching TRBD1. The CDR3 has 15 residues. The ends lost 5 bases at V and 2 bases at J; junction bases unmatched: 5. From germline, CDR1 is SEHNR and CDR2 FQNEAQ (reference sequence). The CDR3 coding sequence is TGTGCCAGCAGCCCTGGGGACAGGGGCAACACTGAAGCTTTCTTT. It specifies CASSPGDRGNTEAFF. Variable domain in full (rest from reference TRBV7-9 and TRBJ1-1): DTGVSQNPRHKITKRGQNVTFRCDPISEHNRLYWYRQTLGQGPEFLTYFQNEAQLEKSRLLSDRFSAERPKGSFSTLEIQRTEQGDSAMYLCASSPGDRGNTEAFFGQGTRLTVV.

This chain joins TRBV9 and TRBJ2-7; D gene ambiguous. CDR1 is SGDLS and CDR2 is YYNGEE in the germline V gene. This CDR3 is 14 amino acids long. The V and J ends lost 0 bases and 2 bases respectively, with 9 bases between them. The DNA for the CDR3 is TGTGCCAGCAGCGTAGCGAACCCGCCCTACGAGCAGTACTTC. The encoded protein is CASSVANPPYEQYF.

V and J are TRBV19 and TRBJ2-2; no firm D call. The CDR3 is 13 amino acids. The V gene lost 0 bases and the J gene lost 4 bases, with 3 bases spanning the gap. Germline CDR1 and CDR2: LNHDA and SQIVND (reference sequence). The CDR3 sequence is CASSIEGTGELFF. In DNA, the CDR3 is TGTGCCAGTAGTATAGAGGGCACCGGGGAGCTGTTTTTT.

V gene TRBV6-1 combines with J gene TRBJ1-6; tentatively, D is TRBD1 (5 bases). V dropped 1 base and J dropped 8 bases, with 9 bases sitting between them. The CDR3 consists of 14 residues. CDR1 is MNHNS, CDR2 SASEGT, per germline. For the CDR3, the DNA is TGTGCCAGCAGTGAAGGCCAGGGCTATTCACCCCTCCACTTT. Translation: CASSEGQGYSPLHF.

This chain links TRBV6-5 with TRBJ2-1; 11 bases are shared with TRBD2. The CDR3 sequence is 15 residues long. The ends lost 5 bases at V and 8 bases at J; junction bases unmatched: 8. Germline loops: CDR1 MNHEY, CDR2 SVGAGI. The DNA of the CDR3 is TGTGCCAGCAGTCTAGCGGGGGGAAGGCTTGATGAGCAGTTCTTC. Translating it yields CASSLAGGRLDEQFF.

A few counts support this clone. This chain's CDR3 is CATSDSQKSNTEAFF. Here the CDR3 DNA reads TGTGCCACCAGTGACTCCCAAAAATCGAACACTGAAGCTTTCTTT. The chain carries TRBV24-1 and TRBJ1-1; D not resolved. Germline CDR1 is KGHDR and CDR2 is SFDVKD. The V end was cut by 4 bases, the J end by 1 base, with 12 bases between. There are 15 residues in the CDR3.

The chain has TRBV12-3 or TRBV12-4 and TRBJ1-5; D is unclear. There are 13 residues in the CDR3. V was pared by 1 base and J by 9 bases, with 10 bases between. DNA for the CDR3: TGTGCCAGCAGTTTAGGGACCGACTGGCCCCAGCATTTT. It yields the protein CASSLGTDWPQHF.

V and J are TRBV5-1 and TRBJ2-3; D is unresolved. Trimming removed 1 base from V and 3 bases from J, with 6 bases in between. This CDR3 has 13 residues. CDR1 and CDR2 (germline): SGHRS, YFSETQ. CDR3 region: CASSLSGTDTQYF. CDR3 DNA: TGCGCCAGCAGCTTGTCTGGGACAGATACGCAGTATTTT.

CDR3 in DNA: TGTGCCAGCAGCGTGGCCTATGGCTACGAGCAGTACTTC. This encodes CASSVAYGYEQYF. V and J are TRBV7-9 and TRBJ2-7; the D is unclear. Trimming took off 5 bases at V and 3 bases at J, with 11 bases between the two ends. In germline, CDR1 is SEHNR, CDR2 FQNEAQ (reference sequence). The CDR3 extends over 13 amino acids.

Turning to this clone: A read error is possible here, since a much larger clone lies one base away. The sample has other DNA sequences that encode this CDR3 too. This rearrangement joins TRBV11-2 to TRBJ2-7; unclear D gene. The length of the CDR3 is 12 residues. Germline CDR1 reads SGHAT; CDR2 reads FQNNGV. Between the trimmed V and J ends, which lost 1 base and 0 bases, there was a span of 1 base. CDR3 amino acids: CASSLVSYEQYF. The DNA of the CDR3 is TGTGCCAGCAGCTTAGTCTCCTACGAGCAGTACTTC.

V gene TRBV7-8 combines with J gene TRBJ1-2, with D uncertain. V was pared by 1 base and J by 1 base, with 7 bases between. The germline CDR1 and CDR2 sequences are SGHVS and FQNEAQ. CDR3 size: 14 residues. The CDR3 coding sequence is TGTGCCAGCAGCTTAGGGTTGGGTAACTATGGCTACACCTTC. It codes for CASSLGLGNYGYTF.

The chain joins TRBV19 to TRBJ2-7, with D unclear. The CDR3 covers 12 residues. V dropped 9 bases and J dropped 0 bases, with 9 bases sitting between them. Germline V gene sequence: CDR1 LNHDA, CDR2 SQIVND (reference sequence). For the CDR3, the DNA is TGTGCCAGCAGTCAGAGCTCCTACGAGCAGTACTTC. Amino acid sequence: CASSQSSYEQYF.

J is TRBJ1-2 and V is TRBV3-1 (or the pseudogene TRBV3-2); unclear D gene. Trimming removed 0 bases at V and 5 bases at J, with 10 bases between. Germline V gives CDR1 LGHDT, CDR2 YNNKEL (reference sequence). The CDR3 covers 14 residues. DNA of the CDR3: TGTGCCAGCAGCCAAGAACGTCCCTATTATGGCTACACCTTC. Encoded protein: CASSQERPYYGYTF.

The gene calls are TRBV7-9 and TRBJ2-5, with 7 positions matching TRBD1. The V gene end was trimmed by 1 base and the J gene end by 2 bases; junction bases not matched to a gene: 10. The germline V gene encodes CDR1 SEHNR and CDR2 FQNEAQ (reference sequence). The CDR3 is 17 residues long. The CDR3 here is CASSLGGGSGGQETQYF. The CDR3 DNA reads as TGTGCCAGCAGCTTAGGCGGTGGGTCAGGGGGACAAGAGACCCAGTACTTC.

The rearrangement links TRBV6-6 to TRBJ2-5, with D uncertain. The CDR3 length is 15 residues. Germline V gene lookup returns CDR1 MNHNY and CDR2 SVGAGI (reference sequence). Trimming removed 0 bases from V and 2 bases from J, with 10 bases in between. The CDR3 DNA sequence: TGTGCCAGCAGTTACTCTTTCCACAGACAAGAGACCCAGTACTTC. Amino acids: CASSYSFHRQETQYF.

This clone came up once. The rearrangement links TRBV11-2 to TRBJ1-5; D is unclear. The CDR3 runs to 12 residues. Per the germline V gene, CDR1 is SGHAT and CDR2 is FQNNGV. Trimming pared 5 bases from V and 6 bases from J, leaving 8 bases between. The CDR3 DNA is TGTGCCAGCAGCAATTACCCTCAGCCCCAGCATTTT. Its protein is CASSNYPQPQHF. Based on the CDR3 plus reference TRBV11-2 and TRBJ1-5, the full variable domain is EAGVAQSPRYKIIEKRQSVAFWCNPISGHATLYWYQQILGQGPKLLIQFQNNGVVDDSQLPKDRFSAERLKGVDSTLKIQPAKLEDSAVYLCASSNYPQPQHFGDGTRLSIL.